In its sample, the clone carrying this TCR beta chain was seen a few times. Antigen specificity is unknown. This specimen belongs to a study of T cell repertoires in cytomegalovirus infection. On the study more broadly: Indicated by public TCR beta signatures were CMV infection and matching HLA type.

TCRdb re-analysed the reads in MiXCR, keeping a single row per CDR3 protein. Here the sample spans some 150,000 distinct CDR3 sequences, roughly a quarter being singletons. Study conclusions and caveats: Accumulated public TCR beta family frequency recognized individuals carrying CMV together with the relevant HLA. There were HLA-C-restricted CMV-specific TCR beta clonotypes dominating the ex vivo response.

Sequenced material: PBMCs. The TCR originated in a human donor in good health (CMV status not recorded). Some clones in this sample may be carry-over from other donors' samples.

The CDR3 loop is CASTSGGPSTDTQYF. The DNA of the CDR3 is TGTGCCAGCACCTCCGGAGGACCTAGCACAGATACGCAGTATTTT. The J gene is TRBJ2-3, the V gene TRBV12-3 or TRBV12-4; weak D call: TRBD2 (5 bases). The CDR3 consists of 15 residues. Trimming left V 7 bases short and J 0 bases short, with 14 bases between.